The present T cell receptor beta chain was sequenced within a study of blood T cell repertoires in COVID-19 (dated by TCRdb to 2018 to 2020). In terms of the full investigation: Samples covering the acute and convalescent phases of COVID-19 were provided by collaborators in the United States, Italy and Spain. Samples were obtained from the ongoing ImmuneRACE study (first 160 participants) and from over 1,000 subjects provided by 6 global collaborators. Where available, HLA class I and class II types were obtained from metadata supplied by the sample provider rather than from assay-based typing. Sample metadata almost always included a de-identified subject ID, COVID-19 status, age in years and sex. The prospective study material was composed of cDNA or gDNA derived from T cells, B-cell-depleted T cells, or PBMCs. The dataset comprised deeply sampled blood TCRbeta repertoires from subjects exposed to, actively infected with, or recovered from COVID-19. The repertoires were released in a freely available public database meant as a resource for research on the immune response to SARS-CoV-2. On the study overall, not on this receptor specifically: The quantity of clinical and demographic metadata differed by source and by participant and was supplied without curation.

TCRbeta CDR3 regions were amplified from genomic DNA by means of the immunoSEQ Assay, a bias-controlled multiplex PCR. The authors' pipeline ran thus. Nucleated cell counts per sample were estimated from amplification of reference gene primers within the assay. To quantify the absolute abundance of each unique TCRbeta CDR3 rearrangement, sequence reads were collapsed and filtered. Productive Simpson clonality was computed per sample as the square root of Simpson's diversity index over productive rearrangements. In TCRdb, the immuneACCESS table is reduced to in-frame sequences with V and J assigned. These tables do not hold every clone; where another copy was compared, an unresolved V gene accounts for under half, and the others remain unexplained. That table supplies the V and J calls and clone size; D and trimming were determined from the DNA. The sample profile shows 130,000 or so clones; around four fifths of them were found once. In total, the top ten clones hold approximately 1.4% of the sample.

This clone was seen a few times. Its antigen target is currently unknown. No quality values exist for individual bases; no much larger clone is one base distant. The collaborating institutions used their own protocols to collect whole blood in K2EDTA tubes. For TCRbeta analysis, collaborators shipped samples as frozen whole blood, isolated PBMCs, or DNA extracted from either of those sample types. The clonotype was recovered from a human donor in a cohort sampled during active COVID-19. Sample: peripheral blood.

The nucleotide sequence reads as follows: TGTGCCAGCAGCCTCGGACTAGCGGGAGGGTTAGGGCAGTTCTTC. Its product reads: CASSLGLAGGLGQFF. This chain joins TRBV28 to TRBJ2-1, with 15 middle bases fitting TRBD2. The CDR3 sequence holds 15 residues, the cysteine and phenylalanine included. The retained sequence is limited to the CDR3, 45 bases, with the frame set at the first base. Based on the germline V gene, the CDR1 and CDR2 sequences are MDHEN and SYDVKM. Trimming takes 6 bases off V and 12 bases off J; junction bases not matched to a gene: 9.